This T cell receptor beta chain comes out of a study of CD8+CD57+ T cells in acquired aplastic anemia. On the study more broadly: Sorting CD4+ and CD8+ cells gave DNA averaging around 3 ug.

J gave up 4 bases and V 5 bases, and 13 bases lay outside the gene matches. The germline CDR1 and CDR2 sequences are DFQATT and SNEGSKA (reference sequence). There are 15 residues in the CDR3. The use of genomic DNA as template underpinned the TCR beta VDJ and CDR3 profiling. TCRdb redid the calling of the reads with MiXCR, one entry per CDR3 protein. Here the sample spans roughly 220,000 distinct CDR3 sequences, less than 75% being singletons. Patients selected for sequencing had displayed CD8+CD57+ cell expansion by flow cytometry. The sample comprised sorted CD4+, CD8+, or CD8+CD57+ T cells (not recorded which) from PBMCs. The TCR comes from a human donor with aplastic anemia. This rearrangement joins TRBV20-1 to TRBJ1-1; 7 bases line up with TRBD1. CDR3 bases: TGCAGTGCTCTTGGACAGGTTTGGGTTGGCACTGAAGCTTTCTTT. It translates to CSALGQVWVGTEAFF.